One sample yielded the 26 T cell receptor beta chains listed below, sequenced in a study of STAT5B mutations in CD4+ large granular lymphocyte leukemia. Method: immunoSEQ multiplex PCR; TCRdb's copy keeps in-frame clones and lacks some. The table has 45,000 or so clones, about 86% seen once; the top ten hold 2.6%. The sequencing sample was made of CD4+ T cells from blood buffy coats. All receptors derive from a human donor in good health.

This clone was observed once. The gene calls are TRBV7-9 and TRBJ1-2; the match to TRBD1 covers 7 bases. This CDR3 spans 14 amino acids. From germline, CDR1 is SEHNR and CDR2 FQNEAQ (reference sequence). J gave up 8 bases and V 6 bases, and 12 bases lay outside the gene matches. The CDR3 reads CASREGTVSMGYTF. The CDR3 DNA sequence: TGTGCCAGCAGGGAGGGGACAGTCTCGATGGGCTACACCTTC.

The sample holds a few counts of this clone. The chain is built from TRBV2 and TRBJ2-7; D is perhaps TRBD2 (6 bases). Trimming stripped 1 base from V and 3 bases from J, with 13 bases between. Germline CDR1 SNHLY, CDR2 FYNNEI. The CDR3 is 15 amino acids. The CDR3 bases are TGTGCCAGCAGTGAAGATGGGCTAGCGATCTACGAGCAGTACTTC. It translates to CASSEDGLAIYEQYF. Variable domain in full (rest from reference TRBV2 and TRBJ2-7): EPEVTQTPSHQVTQMGQEVILRCVPISNHLYFYWYRQILGQKVEFLVSFYNNEISEKSEIFDDQFSVERPDGSNFTLKIRSTKLEDSAMYFCASSEDGLAIYEQYFGPGTRLTVT.

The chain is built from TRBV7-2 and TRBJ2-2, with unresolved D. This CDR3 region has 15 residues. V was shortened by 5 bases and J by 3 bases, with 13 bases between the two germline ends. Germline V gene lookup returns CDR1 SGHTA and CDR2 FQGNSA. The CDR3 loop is CASSPWAGHTGELFF. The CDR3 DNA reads TGTGCCAGCAGCCCGTGGGCCGGGCACACCGGGGAGCTGTTTTTT.

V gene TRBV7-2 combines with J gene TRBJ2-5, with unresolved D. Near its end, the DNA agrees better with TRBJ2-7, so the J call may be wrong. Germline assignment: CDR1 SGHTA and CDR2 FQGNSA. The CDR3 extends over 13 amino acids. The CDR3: CASSSQSSLEQYF. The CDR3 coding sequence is TGTGCCAGCAGCTCACAGAGTTCTCTCGAGCAGTACTTC.

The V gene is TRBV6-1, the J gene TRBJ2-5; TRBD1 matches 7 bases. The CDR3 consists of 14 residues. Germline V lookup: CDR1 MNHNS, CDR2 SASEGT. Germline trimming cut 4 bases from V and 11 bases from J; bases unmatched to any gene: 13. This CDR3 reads CASSGRQGGFEQYF. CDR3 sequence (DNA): TGTGCCAGCAGTGGGAGACAGGGTGGGTTTGAGCAGTACTTC.

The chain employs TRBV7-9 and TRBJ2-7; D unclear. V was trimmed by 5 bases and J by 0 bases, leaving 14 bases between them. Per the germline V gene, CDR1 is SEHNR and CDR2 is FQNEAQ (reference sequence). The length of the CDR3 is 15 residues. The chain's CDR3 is CASSLYSEVSYEQYF. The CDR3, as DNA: TGTGCCAGCAGCCTATACAGTGAAGTCTCCTACGAGCAGTACTTC.

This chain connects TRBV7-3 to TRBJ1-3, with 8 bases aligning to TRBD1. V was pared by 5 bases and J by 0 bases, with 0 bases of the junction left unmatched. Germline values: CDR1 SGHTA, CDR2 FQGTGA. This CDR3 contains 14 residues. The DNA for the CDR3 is TGTGCCAGCAGCACAGGGGGCTCTGGAAACACCATATATTTT. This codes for CASSTGGSGNTIYF.

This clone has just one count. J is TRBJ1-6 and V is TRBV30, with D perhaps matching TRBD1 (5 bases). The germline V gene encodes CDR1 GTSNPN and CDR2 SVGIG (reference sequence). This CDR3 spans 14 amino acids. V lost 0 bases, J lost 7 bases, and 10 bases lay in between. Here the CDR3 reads CAWSVLGGNSPLHF. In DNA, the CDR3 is TGTGCCTGGAGTGTACTTGGGGGAAATTCACCCCTCCACTTT.

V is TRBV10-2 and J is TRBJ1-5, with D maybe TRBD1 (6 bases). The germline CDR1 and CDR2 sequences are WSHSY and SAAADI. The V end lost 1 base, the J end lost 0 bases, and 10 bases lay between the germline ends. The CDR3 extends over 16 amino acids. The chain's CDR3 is CASSEYGTISNQPQHF. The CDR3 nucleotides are TGCGCCAGCAGTGAGTACGGGACAATTAGCAATCAGCCCCAGCATTTT.

Here the CDR3 DNA reads TGTGCCAGCAGTGAATACTTCCAGCAAGAGACCCAGTACTTC. The encoded protein is CASSEYFQQETQYF. V usage is TRBV25-1 and J usage is TRBJ2-5; D is unresolved. This CDR3 has 14 amino acids. V was pared by 0 bases and J by 2 bases, with 7 bases between. Germline V gene data show CDR1 as MGHDK and CDR2 as SYGVNS.

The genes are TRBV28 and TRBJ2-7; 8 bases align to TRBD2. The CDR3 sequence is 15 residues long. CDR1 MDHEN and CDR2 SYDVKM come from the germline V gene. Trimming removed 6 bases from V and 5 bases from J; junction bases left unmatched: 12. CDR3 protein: CASRMPRLASNEQYF. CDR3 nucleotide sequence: TGTGCCAGCAGAATGCCGCGACTAGCGAGCAACGAGCAGTACTTC.

The CDR3 DNA is TGCGCCAGCAGCTTGGTTGGACAAAACACTGAAGCTTTCTTT. Residues: CASSLVGQNTEAFF. The rearrangement uses TRBV5-1 and TRBJ1-1; the D gene is possibly TRBD1 (5 bases). CDR3 size: 14 residues. The V end was cut by 0 bases, the J end by 2 bases, with 8 bases between. Germline V gene data show CDR1 as SGHRS and CDR2 as YFSETQ.

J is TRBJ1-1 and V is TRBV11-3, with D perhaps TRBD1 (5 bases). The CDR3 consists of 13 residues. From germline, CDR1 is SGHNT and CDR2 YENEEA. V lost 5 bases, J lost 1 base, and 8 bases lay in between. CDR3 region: CASSRGTNTEAFF. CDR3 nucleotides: TGTGCCAGCAGCCGTGGGACGAACACTGAAGCTTTCTTT.

The CDR3: CASNLRPQGSNGYTF. Written as DNA, the CDR3 is TGTGCCAGCAACCTTCGACCACAGGGTTCGAATGGCTACACCTTC. V gene TRBV2 combines with J gene TRBJ1-2; D is perhaps TRBD1 (6 bases). CDR1 and CDR2 from the germline V gene are SNHLY and FYNNEI. The CDR3 has 15 amino acids. The V and J ends lost 7 bases and 6 bases respectively, with 21 bases between them.

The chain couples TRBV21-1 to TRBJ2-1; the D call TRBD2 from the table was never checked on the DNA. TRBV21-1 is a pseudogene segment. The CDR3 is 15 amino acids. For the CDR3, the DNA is TGTGCCAGCAGCAAAGCTGGCGGGTCCTACAATGAGCAGTTCTTC. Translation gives CASSKAGGSYNEQFF.

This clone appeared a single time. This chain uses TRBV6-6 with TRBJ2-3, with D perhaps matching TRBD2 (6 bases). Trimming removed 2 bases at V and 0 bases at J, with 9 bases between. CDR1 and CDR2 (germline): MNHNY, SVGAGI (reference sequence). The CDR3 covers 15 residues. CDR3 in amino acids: CASSYGAGSTDTQYF. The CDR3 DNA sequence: TGTGCCAGCAGTTACGGCGCGGGGAGCACAGATACGCAGTATTTT.

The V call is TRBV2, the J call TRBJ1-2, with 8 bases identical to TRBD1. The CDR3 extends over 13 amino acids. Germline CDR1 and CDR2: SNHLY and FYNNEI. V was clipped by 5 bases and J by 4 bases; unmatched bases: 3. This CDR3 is CASSKDRAYGYTF. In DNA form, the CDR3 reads TGTGCCAGCAGTAAGGACAGGGCCTATGGCTACACCTTC.

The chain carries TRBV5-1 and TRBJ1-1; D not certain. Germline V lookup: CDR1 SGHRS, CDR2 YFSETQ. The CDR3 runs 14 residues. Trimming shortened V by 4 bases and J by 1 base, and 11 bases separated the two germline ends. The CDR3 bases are TGCGCCAGCAGCCCTAAAGGAGGGAACACTGAAGCTTTCTTT. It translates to CASSPKGGNTEAFF.

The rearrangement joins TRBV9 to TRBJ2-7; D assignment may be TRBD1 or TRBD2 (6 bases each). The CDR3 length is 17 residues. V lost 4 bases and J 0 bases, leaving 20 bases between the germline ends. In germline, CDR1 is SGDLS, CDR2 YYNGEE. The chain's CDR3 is CASSPRGGTLSSYEQYF. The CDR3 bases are TGTGCCAGCAGCCCTAGAGGGGGGACTCTTAGCTCCTACGAGCAGTACTTC.

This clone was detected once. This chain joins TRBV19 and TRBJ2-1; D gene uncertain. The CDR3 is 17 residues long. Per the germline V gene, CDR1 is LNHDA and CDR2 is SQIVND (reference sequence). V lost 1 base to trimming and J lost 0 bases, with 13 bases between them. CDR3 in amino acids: CASSIALGSSSYNEQFF. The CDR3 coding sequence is TGTGCCAGTAGTATAGCATTGGGTTCTAGCTCCTACAATGAGCAGTTCTTC.

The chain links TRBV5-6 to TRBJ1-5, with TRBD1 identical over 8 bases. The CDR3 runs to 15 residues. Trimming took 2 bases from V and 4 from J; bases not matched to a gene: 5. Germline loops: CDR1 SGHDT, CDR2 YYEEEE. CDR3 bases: TGTGCCAGCAGCTTCGGGACAGGATTAAATCAGCCCCAGCATTTT. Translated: CASSFGTGLNQPQHF.

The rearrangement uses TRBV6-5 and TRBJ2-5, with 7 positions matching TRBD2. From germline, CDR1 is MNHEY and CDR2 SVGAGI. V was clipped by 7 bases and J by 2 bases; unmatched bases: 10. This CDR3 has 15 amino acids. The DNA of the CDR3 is TGTGCCAGCATGGTGCGGGAGCTAAAACAAGAGACCCAGTACTTC. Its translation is CASMVRELKQETQYF.

Here the CDR3 reads CASSVVNRNQPQHF. DNA of the CDR3: TGTGCCAGCAGTGTAGTGAACCGTAATCAGCCCCAGCATTTT. The chain links TRBV2 to TRBJ1-5; D not resolved. The germline gives CDR1 SNHLY, CDR2 FYNNEI. This CDR3 comprises 14 residues. Trimming stripped 4 bases from V and 4 bases from J, with 11 bases between.

The chain's CDR3 is CASSTTGRRITDTQYF. As DNA, the CDR3 is TGTGCCAGCTCTACCACGGGACGGAGGATCACAGATACGCAGTATTTT. The gene calls are TRBV18 and TRBJ2-3; D might be TRBD1 or TRBD2, each matching 5 bases. The CDR3 length is 16 residues. Trimming removed 6 bases from V and 2 bases from J, with 18 bases in between. Looked up from germline, CDR1 is KGHSH and CDR2 is LQKENI.

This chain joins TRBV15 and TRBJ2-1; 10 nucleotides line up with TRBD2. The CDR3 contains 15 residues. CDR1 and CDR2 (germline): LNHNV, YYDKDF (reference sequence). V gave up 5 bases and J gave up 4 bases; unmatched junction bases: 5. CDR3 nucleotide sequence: TGTGCCACCAGCGGCAGACTAGCGGGTTACAATGAGCAGTTCTTC. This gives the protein CATSGRLAGYNEQFF. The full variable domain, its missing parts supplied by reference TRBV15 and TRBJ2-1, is DAMVIQNPRYQVTQFGKPVTLSCSQTLNHNVMYWYQQKSSQAPKLLFHYYDKDFNNEADTPDNFQSRRPNTSFCFLDIRSPGLGDTAMYLCATSGRLAGYNEQFFGPGTRLTVL.

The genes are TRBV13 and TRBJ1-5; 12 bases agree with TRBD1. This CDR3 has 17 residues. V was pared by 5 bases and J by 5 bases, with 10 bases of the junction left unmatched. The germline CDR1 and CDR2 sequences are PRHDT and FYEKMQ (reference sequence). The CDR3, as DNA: TGTGCCAGCAGCCCCGGGACAGGGGGCTTACGGGATCAGCCCCAGCATTTT. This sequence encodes CASSPGTGGLRDQPQHF.